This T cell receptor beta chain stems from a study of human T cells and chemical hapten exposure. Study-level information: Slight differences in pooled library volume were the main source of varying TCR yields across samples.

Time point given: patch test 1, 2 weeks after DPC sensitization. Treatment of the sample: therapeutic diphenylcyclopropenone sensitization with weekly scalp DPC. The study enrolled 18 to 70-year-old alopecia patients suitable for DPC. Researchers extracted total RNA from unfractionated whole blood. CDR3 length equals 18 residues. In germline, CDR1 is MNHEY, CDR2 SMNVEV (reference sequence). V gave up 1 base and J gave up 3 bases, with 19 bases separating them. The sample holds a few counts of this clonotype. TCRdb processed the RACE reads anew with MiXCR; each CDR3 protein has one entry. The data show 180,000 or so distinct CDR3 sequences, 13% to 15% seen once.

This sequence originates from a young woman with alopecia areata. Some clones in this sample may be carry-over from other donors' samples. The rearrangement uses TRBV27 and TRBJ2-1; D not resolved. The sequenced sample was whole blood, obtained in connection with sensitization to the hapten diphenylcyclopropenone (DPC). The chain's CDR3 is CASSLFGAKDSLYNEQFF. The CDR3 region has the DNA TGTGCCAGCAGTTTATTTGGCGCCAAAGACTCACTCTACAATGAGCAGTTCTTC.